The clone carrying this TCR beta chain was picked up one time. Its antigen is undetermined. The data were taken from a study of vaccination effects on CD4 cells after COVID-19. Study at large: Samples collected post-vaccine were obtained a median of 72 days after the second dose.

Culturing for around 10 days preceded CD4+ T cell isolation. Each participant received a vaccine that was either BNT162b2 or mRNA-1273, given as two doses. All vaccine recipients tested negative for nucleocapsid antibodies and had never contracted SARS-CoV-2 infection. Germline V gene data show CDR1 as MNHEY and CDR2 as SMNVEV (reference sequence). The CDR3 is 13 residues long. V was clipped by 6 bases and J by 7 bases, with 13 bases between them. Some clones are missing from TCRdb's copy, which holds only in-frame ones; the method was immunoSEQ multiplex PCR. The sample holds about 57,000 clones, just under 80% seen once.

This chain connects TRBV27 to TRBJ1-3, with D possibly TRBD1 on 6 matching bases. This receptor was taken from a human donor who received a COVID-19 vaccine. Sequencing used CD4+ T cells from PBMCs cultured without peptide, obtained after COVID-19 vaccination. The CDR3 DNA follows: TGTGCCAGCAGGCCTCACAGGGAGAACACCATATATTTT. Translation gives CASRPHRENTIYF.